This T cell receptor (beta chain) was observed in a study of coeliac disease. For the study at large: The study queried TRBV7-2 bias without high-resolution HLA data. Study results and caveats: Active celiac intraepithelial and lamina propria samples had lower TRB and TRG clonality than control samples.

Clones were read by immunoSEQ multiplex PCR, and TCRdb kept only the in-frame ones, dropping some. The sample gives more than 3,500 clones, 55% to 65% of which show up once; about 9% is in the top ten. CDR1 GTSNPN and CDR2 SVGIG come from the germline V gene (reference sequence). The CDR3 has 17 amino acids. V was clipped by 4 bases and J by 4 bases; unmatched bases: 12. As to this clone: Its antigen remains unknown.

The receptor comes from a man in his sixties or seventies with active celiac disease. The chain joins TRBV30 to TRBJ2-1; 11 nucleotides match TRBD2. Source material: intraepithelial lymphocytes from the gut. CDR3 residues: CAWTSRISGRGYNEQFF. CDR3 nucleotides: TGTGCCTGGACCTCTCGGATTAGCGGGAGGGGATACAATGAGCAGTTCTTC.